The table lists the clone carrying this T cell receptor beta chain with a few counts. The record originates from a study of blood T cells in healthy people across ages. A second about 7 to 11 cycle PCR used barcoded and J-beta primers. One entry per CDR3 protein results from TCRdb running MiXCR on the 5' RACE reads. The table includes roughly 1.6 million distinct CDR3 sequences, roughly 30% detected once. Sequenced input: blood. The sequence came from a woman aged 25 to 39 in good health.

This CDR3 is CASSFSTGTPQETQYF. Written as DNA, the CDR3 is TGTGCCAGCAGCTTCTCGACAGGGACCCCCCAAGAGACCCAGTACTTC. The chain is built from TRBV5-6 and TRBJ2-5, with 7 nucleotides matching TRBD1. This CDR3 has 16 amino acids. V lost 2 bases to trimming and J lost 1 base; unmatched junction nucleotides: 8. The germline V gene has CDR1 SGHDT and CDR2 YYEEEE.